This T cell receptor (beta chain) came from a study of metastatic and nonmetastatic thyroid tumors. Whole-study context: From malignant and benign thyroid patients, repertoires in blood and in tumor or nodule tissue were compared. Findings of the study overall: Compared with benign nodules, malignant thyroid tumors were reported to have significantly higher TCR beta diversity in both blood and tumor.

J was trimmed by 7 bases and V by 5 bases; bases with no gene match: 4. Germline lookup yields CDR1 MNHNS and CDR2 SASEGT. The CDR3 runs 12 residues. Thyroid surgery had not been preceded by any treatment in any patient. This clone was counted at least ten times. Antigen: not known. Per the original data handling: Across clinicopathological groups, CDR3 differences served as the basis for building a distant-metastasis classifier for papillary thyroid cancer. TCRdb re-processed the PCR reads through MiXCR. For this entry, the V and J calls and clone size follow TCRdb and not the study's own pipeline. Here the sample spans more than 65,000 clones, approximately 15% being singletons.

The genes are TRBV6-1 and TRBJ2-7, with TRBD1 matching 8 bases. The TCR sequence derives from a male donor with papillary thyroid cancer or a benign thyroid nodule (not recorded which). Some clones in this sample may be carry-over from other donors' samples. The specimen sequenced was blood. The CDR3 bases are TGTGCCAGCAGTAACAGGGGGTGGGAGCAGTACTTC. Encoded protein: CASSNRGWEQYF.